This T cell receptor beta chain was documented in a study of T cell repertoires in cytomegalovirus infection. Study outcomes and limitations: The ex vivo response was dominated by HLA-C-restricted CMV-specific TCR beta clonotypes.

The table lists this clonotype with a few counts. Its antigen is as yet unknown. J gave up 0 bases and V 0 bases, and 5 bases lay outside the gene matches. The CDR3 has 17 amino acids. CDR1 is SGHVS and CDR2 is FNYEAQ in the germline V gene. TCRdb passed the reads through MiXCR, listing each CDR3 protein once. The sample lists about 530,000 distinct CDR3 sequences, around 27% occurring once. This clonotype originated in a human donor in good health (CMV status not recorded). Some clones in this sample may be carry-over from other donors' samples. The V gene is TRBV7-6, the J gene TRBJ2-1; TRBD1 agrees at 7 bases. Material for sequencing was PBMCs. The CDR3 protein is CASSLANRGGSYNEQFF. DNA for the CDR3: TGTGCCAGCAGCTTAGCAAACAGGGGTGGCTCCTACAATGAGCAGTTCTTC.